The rows below give T cell receptor beta chains drawn from one sample of a study of blood T cell repertoires in COVID-19. Using immunoSEQ multiplex PCR, the repertoire was profiled, and TCRdb retains in-frame clones only, with some absent. The profile shows about 190,000 clones, around three quarters of them singletons. The sequenced sample consisted of PBMCs or T cells enriched from blood (not recorded which). These receptors all come from a woman between 45 and 60 years old with acute COVID-19. CDR3s leave out the opening cysteine and the closing phenylalanine or tryptophan. Fields, in order: CDR3 length, V gene, D gene, CDR3 protein. A D gene is named only where the DNA matches it firmly.

cdr3_length: 13
v_call: TRBV5-4
d_call: TRBD1
cdr3_aa: ASSRSSDRADTQY

cdr3_length: 13
v_call: TRBV11-2
d_call: NA
cdr3_aa: ASSHQGLGNSPLH

cdr3_length: 11
v_call: TRBV28
d_call: NA
cdr3_aa: ASSSRANTEAF

cdr3_length: 14
v_call: TRBV21-1
d_call: NA
cdr3_aa: ASSKEHGCSGNTIY

cdr3_length: 11
v_call: TRBV29-1
d_call: TRBD1
cdr3_aa: SGQSTGINEQF

cdr3_length: 14
v_call: TRBV28
d_call: TRBD1
cdr3_aa: ASISNRGAGNEKLF

cdr3_length: 12
v_call: TRBV29-1
d_call: NA
cdr3_aa: SVHSGVMNTEAF

cdr3_length: 11
v_call: TRBV9
d_call: NA
cdr3_aa: ASSLDFLEGYT

cdr3_length: 11
v_call: TRBV19
d_call: NA
cdr3_aa: ASTRGGQNIQY

cdr3_length: 11
v_call: TRBV6-5
d_call: TRBD2
cdr3_aa: ASSRGGFDEQF

cdr3_length: 13
v_call: TRBV6-5
d_call: TRBD2
cdr3_aa: ASSYSERGGGTQY

cdr3_length: 14
v_call: TRBV3-1/TRBV3-2
d_call: TRBD1
cdr3_aa: ASSQDVDRVVDTQY

cdr3_length: 11
v_call: TRBV3-1/TRBV3-2
d_call: NA
cdr3_aa: ASSLTALTEAF

cdr3_length: 13
v_call: TRBV6-5
d_call: NA
cdr3_aa: ASSYASGQGSGYT

cdr3_length: 12
v_call: TRBV3-1/TRBV3-2
d_call: NA
cdr3_aa: ASSLLEDNSPLH

cdr3_length: 12
v_call: TRBV27
d_call: TRBD1
cdr3_aa: ASSPRTGETEAF

cdr3_length: 15
v_call: TRBV3-1/TRBV3-2
d_call: TRBD1
cdr3_aa: ASSQVNRGLTNEKLF

cdr3_length: 12
v_call: TRBV7-6
d_call: NA
cdr3_aa: ASSLGSGRETQY

cdr3_length: 16
v_call: TRBV4-1
d_call: TRBD1
cdr3_aa: ASSQDLGGTGVEDEQF

cdr3_length: 13
v_call: TRBV9
d_call: TRBD2
cdr3_aa: ASSVLGLAGGEQF

cdr3_length: 14
v_call: TRBV11-2
d_call: NA
cdr3_aa: ASSLGPVGGAETQY

cdr3_length: 11
v_call: TRBV2
d_call: TRBD1
cdr3_aa: ASEGQGVNEQF

cdr3_length: 13
v_call: TRBV9
d_call: TRBD1
cdr3_aa: ASSPHSGRDSGYT

cdr3_length: 13
v_call: TRBV5-1
d_call: TRBD1
cdr3_aa: ASSLDRGNTDTQY

cdr3_length: 14
v_call: TRBV3-1/TRBV3-2
d_call: TRBD1
cdr3_aa: ASRYSPGQADEKLF

cdr3_length: 13
v_call: TRBV18
d_call: TRBD1
cdr3_aa: ASSRILTGTEKLF

cdr3_length: 10
v_call: TRBV2
d_call: NA
cdr3_aa: ASSEAVYGYT